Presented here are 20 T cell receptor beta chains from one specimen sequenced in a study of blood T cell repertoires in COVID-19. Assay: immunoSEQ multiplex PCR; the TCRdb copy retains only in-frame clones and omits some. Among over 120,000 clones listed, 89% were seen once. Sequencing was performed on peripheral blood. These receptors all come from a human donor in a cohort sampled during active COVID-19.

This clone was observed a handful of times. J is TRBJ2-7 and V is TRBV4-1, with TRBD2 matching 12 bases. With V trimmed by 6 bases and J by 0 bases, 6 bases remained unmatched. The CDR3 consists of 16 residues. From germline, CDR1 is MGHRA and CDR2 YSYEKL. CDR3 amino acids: CASSRLAGDPSYEQYF. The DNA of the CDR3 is TGCGCCAGCAGTCGACTAGCGGGGGACCCCTCCTACGAGCAGTACTTC.

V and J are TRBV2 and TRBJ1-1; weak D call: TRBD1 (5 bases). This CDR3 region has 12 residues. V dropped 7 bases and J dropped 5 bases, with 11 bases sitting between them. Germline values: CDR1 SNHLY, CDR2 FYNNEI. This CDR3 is CASTGYATEAFF. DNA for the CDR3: TGTGCCAGCACAGGGTATGCTACTGAAGCTTTCTTT.

The CDR3 here is CASSLGGASTDTQYF. CDR3 DNA sequence: TGTGCCAGCAGCTTGGGCGGGGCTAGCACAGATACGCAGTATTTT. This chain links TRBV7-6 with TRBJ2-3, with D possibly being TRBD2 (6 bases). This CDR3 region has 15 residues. Germline V gene data show CDR1 as SGHVS and CDR2 as FNYEAQ. V gave up 3 bases and J gave up 0 bases, with 10 bases separating them.

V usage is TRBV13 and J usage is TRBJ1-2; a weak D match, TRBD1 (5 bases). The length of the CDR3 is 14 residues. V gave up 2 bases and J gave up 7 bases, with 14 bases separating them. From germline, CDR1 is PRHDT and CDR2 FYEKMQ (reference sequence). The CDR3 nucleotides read TGTGCCAGCAGCTTATCCGGGGGTCGATTTGGCTACACCTTC. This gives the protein CASSLSGGRFGYTF. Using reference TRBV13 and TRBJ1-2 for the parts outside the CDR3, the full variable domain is AAGVIQSPRHLIKEKRETATLKCYPIPRHDTVYWYQQGPGQDPQFLISFYEKMQSDKGSIPDRFSAQQFSDYHSELNMSSLELGDSALYFCASSLSGGRFGYTFGSGTRLTVV.

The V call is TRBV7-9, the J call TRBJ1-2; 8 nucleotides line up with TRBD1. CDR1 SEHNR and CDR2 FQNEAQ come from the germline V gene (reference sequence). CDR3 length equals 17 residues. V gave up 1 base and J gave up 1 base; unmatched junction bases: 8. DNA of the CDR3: TGTGCCAGCAGCTTAGGGGGAGGACAGGGCTTTAACTATGGCTACACCTTC. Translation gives CASSLGGGQGFNYGYTF.

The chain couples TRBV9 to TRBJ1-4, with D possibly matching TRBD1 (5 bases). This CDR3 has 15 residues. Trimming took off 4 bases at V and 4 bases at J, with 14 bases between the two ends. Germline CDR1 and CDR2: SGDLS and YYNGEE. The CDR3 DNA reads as TGTGCCAGCAGCTCCTCCGGCAGGGTTAATGAAAAACTGTTTTTT. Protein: CASSSSGRVNEKLFF.

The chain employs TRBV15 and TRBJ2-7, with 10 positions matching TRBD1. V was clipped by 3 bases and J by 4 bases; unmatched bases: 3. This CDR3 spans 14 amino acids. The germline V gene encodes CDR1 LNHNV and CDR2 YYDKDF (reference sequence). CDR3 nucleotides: TGTGCCACCAGCAGTGTGGGACAGGGGTACGAGCAGTACTTC. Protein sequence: CATSSVGQGYEQYF.

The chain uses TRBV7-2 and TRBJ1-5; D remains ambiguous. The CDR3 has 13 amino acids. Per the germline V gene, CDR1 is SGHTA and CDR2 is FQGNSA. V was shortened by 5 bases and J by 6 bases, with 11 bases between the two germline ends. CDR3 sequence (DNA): TGTGCCAGCAGCCTAACCCTGGTTCAGCCCCAGCATTTT. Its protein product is CASSLTLVQPQHF.

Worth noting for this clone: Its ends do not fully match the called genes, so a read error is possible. The CDR3 is CSARGRFF. In DNA, the CDR3 is TGCAGTGCTAGAGGGCGGTTTTTT. The chain recombines TRBV20-1 with TRBJ1-1, with D unresolved. The CDR3 runs 8 residues. CDR1 DFQATT and CDR2 SNEGSKA come from the germline V gene (reference sequence).

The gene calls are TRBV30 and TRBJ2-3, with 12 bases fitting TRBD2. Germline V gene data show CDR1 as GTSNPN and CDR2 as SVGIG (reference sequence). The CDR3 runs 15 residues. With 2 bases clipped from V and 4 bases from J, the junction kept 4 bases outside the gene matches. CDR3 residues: CAWSKASGGADTQYF. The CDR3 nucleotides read TGTGCCTGGAGTAAGGCTAGCGGGGGGGCAGATACGCAGTATTTT.

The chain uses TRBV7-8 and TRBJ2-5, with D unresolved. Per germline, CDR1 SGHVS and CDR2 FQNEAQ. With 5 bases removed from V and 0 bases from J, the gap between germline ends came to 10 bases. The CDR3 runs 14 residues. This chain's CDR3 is CASSRQIYQETQYF. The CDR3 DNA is TGTGCCAGCAGCCGTCAGATATACCAAGAGACCCAGTACTTC.

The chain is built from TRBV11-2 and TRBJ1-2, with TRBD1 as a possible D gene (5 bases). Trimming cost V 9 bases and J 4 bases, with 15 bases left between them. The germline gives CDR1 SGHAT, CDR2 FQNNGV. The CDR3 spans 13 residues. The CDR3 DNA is TGTGCCAGTCGGCCGGGACTCAGCTATGGCTACACCTTC. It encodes CASRPGLSYGYTF.

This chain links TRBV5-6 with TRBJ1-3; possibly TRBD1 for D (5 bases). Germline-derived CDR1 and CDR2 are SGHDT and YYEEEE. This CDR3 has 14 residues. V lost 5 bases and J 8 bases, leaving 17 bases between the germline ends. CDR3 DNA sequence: TGTGCCAGCAGACAGTCATCGGGGGACCACACCATATATTTT. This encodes CASRQSSGDHTIYF.

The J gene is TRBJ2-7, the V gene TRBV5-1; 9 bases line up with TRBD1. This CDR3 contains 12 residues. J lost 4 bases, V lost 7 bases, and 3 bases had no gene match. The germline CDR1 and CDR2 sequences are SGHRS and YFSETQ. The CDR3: CASRDREYEQYF. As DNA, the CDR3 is TGCGCCAGCCGGGACAGGGAGTACGAGCAGTACTTC.

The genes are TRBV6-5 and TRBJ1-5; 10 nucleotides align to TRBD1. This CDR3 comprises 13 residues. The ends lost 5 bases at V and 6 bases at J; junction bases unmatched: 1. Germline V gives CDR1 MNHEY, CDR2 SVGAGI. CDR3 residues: CASSRDRGQPQHF. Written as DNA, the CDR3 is TGTGCCAGCAGTCGGGACAGGGGTCAGCCCCAGCATTTT.

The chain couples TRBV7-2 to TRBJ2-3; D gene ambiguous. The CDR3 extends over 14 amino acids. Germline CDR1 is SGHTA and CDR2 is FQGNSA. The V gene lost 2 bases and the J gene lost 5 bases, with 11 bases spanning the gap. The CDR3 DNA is TGTGCCAGCAGCTTAATTTTGGCAGGAGATACGCAGTATTTT. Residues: CASSLILAGDTQYF.

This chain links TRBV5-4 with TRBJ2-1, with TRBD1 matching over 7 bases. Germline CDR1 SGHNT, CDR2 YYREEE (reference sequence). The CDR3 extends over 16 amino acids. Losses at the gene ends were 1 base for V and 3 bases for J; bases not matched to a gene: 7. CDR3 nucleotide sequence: TGTGCCAGCAGCTTGCGCAGGGGGATAGGCTACAATGAGCAGTTCTTC. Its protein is CASSLRRGIGYNEQFF.

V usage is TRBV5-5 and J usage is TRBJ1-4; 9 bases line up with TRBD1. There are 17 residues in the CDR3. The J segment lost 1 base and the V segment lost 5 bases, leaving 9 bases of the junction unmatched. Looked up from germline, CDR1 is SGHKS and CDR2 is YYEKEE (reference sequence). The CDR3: CASSWTGVGQTNEKLFF. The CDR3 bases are TGTGCCAGCAGTTGGACAGGGGTAGGGCAAACTAATGAAAAACTGTTTTTT. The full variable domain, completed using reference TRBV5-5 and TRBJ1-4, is DAGVTQSPTHLIKTRGQQVTLRCSPISGHKSVSWYQQVLGQGPQFIFQYYEKEERGRGNFPDRFSARQFPNYSSELNVNALLLGDSALYLCASSWTGVGQTNEKLFFGSGTQLSVL.

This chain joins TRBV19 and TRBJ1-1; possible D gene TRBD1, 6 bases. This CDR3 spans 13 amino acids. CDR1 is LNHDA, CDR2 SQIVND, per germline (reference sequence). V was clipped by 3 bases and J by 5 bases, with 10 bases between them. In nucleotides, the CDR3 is TGTGCCAGTAGTATCCAGGGGACGACTGAAGCTTTCTTT. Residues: CASSIQGTTEAFF.

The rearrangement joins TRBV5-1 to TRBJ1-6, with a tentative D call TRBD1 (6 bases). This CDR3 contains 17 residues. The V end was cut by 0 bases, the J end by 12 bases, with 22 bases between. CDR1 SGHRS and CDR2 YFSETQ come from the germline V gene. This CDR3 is CASSLDFQGREFGPLHF. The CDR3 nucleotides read TGCGCCAGCAGCTTGGATTTTCAGGGGAGGGAATTTGGACCCCTCCACTTT.